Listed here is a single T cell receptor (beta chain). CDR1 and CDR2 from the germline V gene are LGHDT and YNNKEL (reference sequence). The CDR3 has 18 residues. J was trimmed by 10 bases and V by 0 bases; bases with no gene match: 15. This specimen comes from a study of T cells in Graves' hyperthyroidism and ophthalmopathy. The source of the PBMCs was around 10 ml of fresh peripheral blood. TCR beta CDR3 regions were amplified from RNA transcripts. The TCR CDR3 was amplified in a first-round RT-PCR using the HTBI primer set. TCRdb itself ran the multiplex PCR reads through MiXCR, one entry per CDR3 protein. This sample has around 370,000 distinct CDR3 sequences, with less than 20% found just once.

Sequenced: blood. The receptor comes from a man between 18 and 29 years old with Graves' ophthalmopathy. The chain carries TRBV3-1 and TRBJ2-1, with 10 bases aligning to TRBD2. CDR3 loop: CASSQDWASGGIPYEQFF. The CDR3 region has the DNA TGTGCCAGCAGCCAAGATTGGGCTAGCGGGGGCATACCGTACGAGCAGTTCTTC.